The present TCR beta chain was sequenced within a study of T cells in Graves' hyperthyroidism and ophthalmopathy. Study-wide context: Peripheral blood collection took place at initial diagnosis, before any treatment.

This clonotype was seen many times. Antigen: not known. RNA transcripts were the template for amplifying TCR beta CDR3 regions. An initial round of RT-PCR targeting the TCR CDR3 relied on the HTBI primer set. Each CDR3 protein is one row after TCRdb ran MiXCR on the multiplex PCR reads. The profile shows 500,000 to 750,000 distinct CDR3 sequences, approximately 15% of them singletons. Study results and caveats: Ophthalmopathy was distinguished from stable hyperthyroidism by 13 V-J signatures. In the blood, most expanded thyroid clonotypes above 0.001 appeared as well.

Per the germline V gene, CDR1 is MDHEN and CDR2 is SYDVKM. V lost 9 bases, J lost 2 bases, and 23 bases lay in between. This CDR3 region has 16 residues. The sequenced material came from blood. The J gene is TRBJ2-7, the V gene TRBV28; possibly TRBD1 for D (6 bases). This clonotype was obtained from a woman younger than 30 with Graves' ophthalmopathy. Written as DNA, the CDR3 is TGTGCCAGTACTTCTATCTCAGGGGCTTCCCCCTACGAGCAGTACTTC. This encodes CASTSISGASPYEQYF.